These T cell receptor beta chains were read from a single sample in a study of shared T cell receptors in the human thymus. The data were produced by immunoSEQ multiplex PCR, yet TCRdb's version contains in-frame clones alone and is incomplete. The sample lists tens of thousands of clones, roughly 96% occurring once. The specimen sequenced was thymocytes. Receptors were obtained from a human donor. CDR3s include the opening cysteine and the closing phenylalanine or tryptophan. A D gene is named only where the DNA matches it firmly. The size of a clone is reported for some rows only, either as once, few or many, or as a class for expanded clones.

J,size,length,D,V,DNA,CDR3
TRBJ1-5,NA,17,TRBD1,TRBV2,TGTGCCAGCAGTGAAAAGGGTGGCAGGGGGGACAATCAGCCCCAGCATTTT,CASSEKGGRGDNQPQHF
TRBJ1-5,NA,16,TRBD1,TRBV4-1,TGCGCCAGCAGCCCCGGACAGGGGAAACCCAATCAGCCCCAGCATTTT,CASSPGQGKPNQPQHF
TRBJ1-2,NA,17,NA,TRBV19,TGTGCCAGTAGTATCCTAGGACATCCCCCCTATAACTATGGCTACACCTTC,CASSILGHPPYNYGYTF
TRBJ1-3,NA,15,NA,TRBV7-2,TGTGCCAGCAGCGGGGACGGTCGCTCTGGAAACACCATATATTTT,CASSGDGRSGNTIYF
TRBJ2-7,NA,13,TRBD1,TRBV29-1,TGCAGCGTTGATACAGGGGTTGCGTACGAGCAGTACTTC,CSVDTGVAYEQYF
TRBJ2-5,once,15,TRBD1,TRBV6-5,TGTGCCAGCAGTTCCGGGACAGGGGGCGAAGAGACCCAGTACTTC,CASSSGTGGEETQYF
TRBJ2-7,NA,17,TRBD2,TRBV13,TGTGCCAGCAGCTTCTCTCGTAGCGGGGGAAACGCCTACGAGCAGTACTTC,CASSFSRSGGNAYEQYF
TRBJ2-5,NA,17,TRBD2,TRBV4-1,TGCGCCAGCAGCCCCCCTGGGCGGGGGATGAAGGGAGAGACCCAGTACTTC,CASSPPGRGMKGETQYF
TRBJ2-2,NA,16,TRBD2,TRBV19,TGTGCCAGTAGTACCCCCCCGGGGGAGGGGACCGGGGAGCTGTTTTTT,CASSTPPGEGTGELFF
TRBJ2-2,NA,21,TRBD1,TRBV5-1,TGCGCCAGCAGCTTGTTTTCGTTGGGGACAGGGGAAATCGCGAACACCGGGGAGCTGTTTTTT,CASSLFSLGTGEIANTGELFF
TRBJ2-6,NA,16,NA,TRBV6-5,TGTGCCAGCAGTTACTCGAGGGGGAGCGGGGCCAACGTCCTGACTTTC,CASSYSRGSGANVLTF
TRBJ1-2,NA,11,NA,TRBV19,TGTGCCAGTAGTATGCCCTATGGCTACACCTTC,CASSMPYGYTF
TRBJ1-2,NA,15,TRBD1,TRBV4-1,TGCGCCAGCAGACAAGTAGGGACAGGGGTTTATGGCTACACCTTC,CASRQVGTGVYGYTF
TRBJ2-3,NA,16,TRBD2,TRBV10-2,TGCGCCAGCAACCTAGCGGGGGGCCTAGGCACAGATACGCAGTATTTT,CASNLAGGLGTDTQYF
TRBJ1-6,NA,20,TRBD1,TRBV9,TGTGCCAGCAGCGTAGCCCAAGGACAGGGGGCGAGCTCCTATAATTCACCCCTCCACTTT,CASSVAQGQGASSYNSPLHF
TRBJ2-6,NA,13,NA,TRBV18,TGTGCCAGCTCACCTCCTGGGGCCAACGTCCTGACTTTC,CASSPPGANVLTF
TRBJ1-1,NA,15,TRBD1,TRBV6-5,TGTGCCAGCAGTTACTCCTCTACAGGGGTCGGTGAAGCTTTCTTT,CASSYSSTGVGEAFF
TRBJ1-5,once,18,NA,TRBV19,TGTGCCAGTAGTATAGACGGTGGAGGGCGTAATAGCAATCAGCCCCAGCATTTT,CASSIDGGGRNSNQPQHF
TRBJ2-5,NA,21,TRBD1,TRBV28,TGTGCCAGCAGCTTACCGCAGAAGGGGCGTCGCTACAGGGGTCAACAAGAGACCCAGTACTTC,CASSLPQKGRRYRGQQETQYF
TRBJ1-1,NA,15,TRBD1,TRBV9,TGTGCCAGCAGCGTTGACAGGGGGAGGAGCACTGAAGCTTTCTTT,CASSVDRGRSTEAFF
TRBJ1-2,NA,15,NA,TRBV4-3,TGCGCCAGCAGCCAAAGGGGTAAAAGGGACTATGGCTACACCTTC,CASSQRGKRDYGYTF
TRBJ1-4,NA,12,NA,TRBV2,TGTGCCAGCAGTTCGGGACAATCCTATCTGTTTTTT,CASSSGQSYLFF
TRBJ2-3,NA,16,TRBD2,TRBV10-3,TGTGCCATCAGGGGCTGGGGGGGGGTCGTCACAGATACGCAGTATTTT,CAIRGWGGVVTDTQYF
TRBJ2-3,NA,17,TRBD2,TRBV18,TGTGCCAGCTCACCCCTAAAAGGGACTAGCCCCGCAGATACGCAGTATTTT,CASSPLKGTSPADTQYF
TRBJ1-6,NA,14,NA,TRBV27,TGTGCCAGCACCCGGCAAGGTGACAATTCACCCCTCCACTTT,CASTRQGDNSPLHF
TRBJ1-2,NA,16,NA,TRBV21-1,TGTGCCAGCAGCAAAGGACCTCGGGCAGGGGGGTATGGCTACACCTTC,CASSKGPRAGGYGYTF
TRBJ1-1,NA,14,NA,TRBV9,TGTGCCAGCAGCGTGGAAGACAGGAGGGGAGAAGCTTTCTTT,CASSVEDRRGEAFF
TRBJ2-2,NA,14,NA,TRBV6-5,TGTGCCAGCAGTTACTCCGAAGGGTCCGGGGAGCTGTTTTTT,CASSYSEGSGELFF
TRBJ2-6,NA,18,TRBD2,TRBV6-4,TGTGCCAGCAGCCCGGGGGGATTACCCCTCTCTGGGGCCAACGTCCTGACTTTC,CASSPGGLPLSGANVLTF
TRBJ1-6,NA,18,NA,TRBV7-9,TGTGCCAGCAGCTCCGCCTCCACAACCCCTTCCTATAATTCACCCCTCCACTTT,CASSSASTTPSYNSPLHF
TRBJ1-2,NA,19,NA,TRBV4-1,TGCGCCAGCAGCCATCAGTACCATCAGTCCGAGACATCCGTCTATGGCTACACCTTC,CASSHQYHQSETSVYGYTF
TRBJ2-1,NA,15,NA,TRBV13,TGTGCCAGCAGCTTGGGACTTTACTCCTACAATGAGCAGTTCTTC,CASSLGLYSYNEQFF
TRBJ1-1,NA,14,NA,TRBV5-5,TGTGCCAGCAGCCCGGGGGGCGACAGGAATGAAGCTTTCTTT,CASSPGGDRNEAFF
TRBJ2-7,NA,17,TRBD1,TRBV7-3,TGTGCCAGCAGCTTAAGGGTTGGGGACAGCCGCTTCTACGAGCAGTACTTC,CASSLRVGDSRFYEQYF
TRBJ1-4,NA,14,TRBD1,TRBV10-1,TGCGCCAGCAGGCGACAGGGACTTAATGAAAAACTGTTTTTT,CASRRQGLNEKLFF
TRBJ2-2,NA,17,NA,TRBV7-3,TGTGCCAGCAGCTTAACGATCTTCCCTAGGGCTTACGGGGAGCTGTTTTTT,CASSLTIFPRAYGELFF
TRBJ2-5,NA,17,TRBD2,TRBV7-2,TGTGCCAGCAGCTGGGGGACTAGCAAAGAAATAGAAGAGACCCAGTACTTC,CASSWGTSKEIEETQYF
TRBJ2-7,NA,14,TRBD2,TRBV4-1,TGCGCCAGCAGCCACAATGTGTTGGGAGGGGAGCAGTACTTC,CASSHNVLGGEQYF
TRBJ1-6,few,19,TRBD1,TRBV4-1,TGCGCCAGCAGCCAAGGGGAGCTAGTTCGGGACAGGGGACCTTCACCCCTCCACTTT,CASSQGELVRDRGPSPLHF
TRBJ2-1,NA,13,NA,TRBV7-2,TGTGCCAGCAGCGTCGTGGGGATATATGAGCAGTTCTTC,CASSVVGIYEQFF
TRBJ1-1,NA,12,NA,TRBV10-3,TGTGCCATCAGTGTGCTGAACACTGAAGCTTTCTTT,CAISVLNTEAFF
TRBJ2-2,NA,14,TRBD1,TRBV7-2,TGTGCCAGCAGGAATGACAGGGACACCGGGGAGCTGTTTTTT,CASRNDRDTGELFF
TRBJ2-7,NA,11,NA,TRBV9,TGTGCCAGCAGCGGGGCCGGGGAGCAGTACTTC,CASSGAGEQYF
TRBJ1-2,once,15,NA,TRBV4-1,TGCGCCAGCAGCCAAGAGGGGTCGATCCGCTATGGCTACACCTTC,CASSQEGSIRYGYTF
TRBJ1-4,NA,16,NA,TRBV4-3,TGCGCCAGCAGAGGGCAGGGACGGGGTTCGGATGAAAAACTGTTTTTT,CASRGQGRGSDEKLFF
TRBJ1-2,NA,13,NA,TRBV19,TGTGCCAGTAGTATCGGCTGCGTGTCCGGCTACACCTTC,CASSIGCVSGYTF
TRBJ1-1,NA,14,NA,TRBV14,TGTGCCAGCAGCCAAGATCTCCTTGGGACTGAAGCTTTCTTT,CASSQDLLGTEAFF
TRBJ1-2,few,13,NA,TRBV6-1,TGTGCCAGCAGTGTGGAGGAGCTCCCTACCCTCGGCTTC,CASSVEELPTLGF
TRBJ2-7,NA,13,TRBD1,TRBV19,TGTGCCAGTAGTGCGGGACAGGACTACGAGCAGTACTTC,CASSAGQDYEQYF
TRBJ1-4,NA,14,TRBD1,TRBV4-1,TGCGCCAGCAGCGAGGGACAGGGGGCGGAAAAACTGTTTTTT,CASSEGQGAEKLFF
TRBJ1-2,NA,17,NA,TRBV7-9,TGTGCCAGCAGCCCTCTAAGTCATCATTTGACCCCCTATGGCTACACCTTC,CASSPLSHHLTPYGYTF
TRBJ2-3,NA,17,TRBD1,TRBV11-2,TGTGCCAGCAGCCGAAAATTGGGGACAGTAAGCACAGATACGCAGTATTTT,CASSRKLGTVSTDTQYF
TRBJ2-5,NA,15,TRBD1,TRBV7-2,TGTGCCAGCAGCCCCTGGGACAGATCCCAAGAGACCCAGTACTTC,CASSPWDRSQETQYF
TRBJ2-1,once,13,TRBD1,TRBV2,TGTGCCAGCGACAGGGACGGCTACAATGAGCAGTTCTTC,CASDRDGYNEQFF
TRBJ2-7,NA,15,NA,TRBV7-2,TGTGCCAGCAGCGATATCCGGAAGAGCTCCTACGAGCAGTACTTC,CASSDIRKSSYEQYF
TRBJ2-1,NA,16,NA,TRBV27,TGTGCCAGCAGTTTATGGATGACCCCATTTTACAATGAGCAGTTCTTC,CASSLWMTPFYNEQFF
TRBJ2-1,NA,15,TRBD2,TRBV7-2,TGTGCCAGCAGCTTACCTGTTCGAGCGGGGGGCCAGCAGTTCTTC,CASSLPVRAGGQQFF